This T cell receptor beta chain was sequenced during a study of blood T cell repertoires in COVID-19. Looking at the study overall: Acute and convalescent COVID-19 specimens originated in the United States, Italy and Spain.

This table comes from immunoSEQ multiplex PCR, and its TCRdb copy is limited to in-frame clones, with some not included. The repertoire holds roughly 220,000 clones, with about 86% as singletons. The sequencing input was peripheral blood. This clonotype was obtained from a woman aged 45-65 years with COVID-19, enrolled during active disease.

In nucleotides, the CDR3 is TGTGCCAGCAGCTTTCGGGGCGGGGGGTACCAAGAGACCCAGTACTTC. Translating it yields CASSFRGGGYQETQYF. V usage is TRBV11-2 and J usage is TRBJ2-5; TRBD2 matches at 8 bases. The CDR3 totals 16 residues. CDR1 SGHAT and CDR2 FQNNGV come from the germline V gene. V lost 3 bases, J lost 0 bases, and 6 bases stayed unmatched.